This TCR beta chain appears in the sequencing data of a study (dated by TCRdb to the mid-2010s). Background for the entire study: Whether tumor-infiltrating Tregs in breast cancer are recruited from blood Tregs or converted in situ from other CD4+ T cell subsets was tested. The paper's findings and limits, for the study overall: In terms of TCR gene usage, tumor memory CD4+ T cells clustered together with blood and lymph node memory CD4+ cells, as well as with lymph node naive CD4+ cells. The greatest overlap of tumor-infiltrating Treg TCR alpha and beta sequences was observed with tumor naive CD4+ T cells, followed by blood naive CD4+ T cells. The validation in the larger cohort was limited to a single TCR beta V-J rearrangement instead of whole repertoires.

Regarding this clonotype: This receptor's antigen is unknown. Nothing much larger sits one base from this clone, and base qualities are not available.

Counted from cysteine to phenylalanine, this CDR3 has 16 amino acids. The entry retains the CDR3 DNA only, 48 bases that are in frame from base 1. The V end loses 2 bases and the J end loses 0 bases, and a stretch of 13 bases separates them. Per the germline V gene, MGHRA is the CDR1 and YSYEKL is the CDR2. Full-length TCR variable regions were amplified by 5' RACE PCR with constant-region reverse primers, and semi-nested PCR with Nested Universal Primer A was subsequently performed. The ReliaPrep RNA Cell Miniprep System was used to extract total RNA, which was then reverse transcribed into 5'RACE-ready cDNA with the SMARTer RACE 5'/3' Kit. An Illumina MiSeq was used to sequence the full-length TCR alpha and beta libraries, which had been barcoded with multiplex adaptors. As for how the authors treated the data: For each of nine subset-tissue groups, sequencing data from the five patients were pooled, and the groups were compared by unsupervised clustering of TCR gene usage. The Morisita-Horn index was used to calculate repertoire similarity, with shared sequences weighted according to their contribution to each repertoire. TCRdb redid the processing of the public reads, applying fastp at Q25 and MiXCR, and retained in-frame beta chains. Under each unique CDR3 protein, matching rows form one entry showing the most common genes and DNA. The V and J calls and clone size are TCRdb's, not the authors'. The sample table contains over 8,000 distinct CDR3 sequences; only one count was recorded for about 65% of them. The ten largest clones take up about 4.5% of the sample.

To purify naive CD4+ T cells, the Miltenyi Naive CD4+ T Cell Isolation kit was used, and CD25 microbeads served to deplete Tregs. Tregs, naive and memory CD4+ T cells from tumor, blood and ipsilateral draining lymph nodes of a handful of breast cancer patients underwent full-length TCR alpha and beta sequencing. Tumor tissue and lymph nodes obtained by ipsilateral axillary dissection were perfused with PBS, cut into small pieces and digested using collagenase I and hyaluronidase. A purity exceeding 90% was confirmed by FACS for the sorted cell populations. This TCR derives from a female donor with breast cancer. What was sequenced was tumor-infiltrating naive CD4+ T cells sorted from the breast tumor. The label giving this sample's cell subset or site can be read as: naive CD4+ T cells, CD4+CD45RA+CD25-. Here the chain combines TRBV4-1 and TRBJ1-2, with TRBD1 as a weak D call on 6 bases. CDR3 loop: CASSQPQDSTNYGYTF. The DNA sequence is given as TGCGCCAGCAGCCAACCACAGGACAGCACTAACTATGGCTACACCTTC.